This T cell receptor (beta chain) comes out of a study of shared clonotypes between healthy human individuals. Whole-study results and caveats: Generally, naive subsets (rather than memory subsets) showed larger estimated richness.

The CDR3 contains 16 residues. V was clipped by 4 bases and J by 5 bases; unmatched bases: 6. Germline V gene data show CDR1 as MGHRA and CDR2 as YSYEKL. Here immunoSEQ multiplex PCR was the method, and the copy in TCRdb shows in-frame clones only, minus some. The table has about 2 million clones, 90% to 95% seen once; the top ten hold around 0.13%. Concerning this clone itself: The antigen is unknown.

V is TRBV4-1 and J is TRBJ2-3; TRBD2 matches 13 bases. Sequenced input: naive CD4+ T cells sorted from blood. Subset in this sample: CD45RA+ positively selected. The receptor comes from a young man in good health. In DNA, the CDR3 is TGCGCCAGCAGCCTCGGACTAGCGGGAGACGTAGATACGCAGTATTTT. Translation: CASSLGLAGDVDTQYF.